This passage covers 21 T cell receptor beta chains from one sample sequenced in a study of T cells in localized non-small cell lung cancer. The repertoire was sequenced with immunoSEQ multiplex PCR; TCRdb's copy has only in-frame clones and lacks some. Of approximately 46,000 clones in the sample, 81% were seen once. The sequences come from peripheral blood mononuclear cells, collected before any cancer treatment. The source is a man between 40 and 70 years old with stage III lung adenocarcinoma.

This clone was counted between two and nine times. This chain joins TRBV5-1 and TRBJ2-1; possibly TRBD1 for D (5 bases). The CDR3 extends over 15 amino acids. In germline, CDR1 is SGHRS, CDR2 YFSETQ. Between the trimmed V and J ends, which lost 5 bases and 3 bases, there was a span of 15 bases. As DNA, the CDR3 is TGCGCCAGCAGTGCTTTGCAGGGCGGCTACAATGAGCAGTTCTTC. Its translation is CASSALQGGYNEQFF.

The sample holds one count of this clone. The rearrangement links TRBV7-8 to TRBJ2-7; tentatively, D is TRBD2 (5 bases). This CDR3 has 14 residues. V was pared by 3 bases and J by 2 bases, with 11 bases between. Germline assignment: CDR1 SGHVS and CDR2 FQNEAQ. DNA of the CDR3: TGTGCCAGCAGCTTTGAGGGTCTACCCTACGAGCAGTACTTC. Translation: CASSFEGLPYEQYF.

This chain links TRBV27 with TRBJ2-2; no reliable D call. CDR3 length: 14 residues. Germline V gene data show CDR1 as MNHEY and CDR2 as SMNVEV (reference sequence). With 2 bases removed from V and 8 bases from J, the gap between germline ends came to 12 bases. CDR3 DNA sequence: TGTGCCAGCAGTTTAGGGCTTCCAGGTGGGGAGCTGTTTTTT. It translates to CASSLGLPGGELFF.

The rearrangement joins TRBV2 to TRBJ2-3; the D call may be TRBD1 or TRBD2 (7 bases each). V was trimmed by 11 bases and J by 4 bases, leaving 25 bases between them. This CDR3 has 16 amino acids. CDR1 and CDR2 (germline): SNHLY, FYNNEI. The CDR3 DNA reads as TGTGCCTGCCTTAAGGGCAGGGGGGGGTGGGCAGATACGCAGTATTTT. Protein sequence: CACLKGRGGWADTQYF.

This clone was detected only a few times. The chain carries TRBV15 and TRBJ2-7; D unresolved. The V gene's germline CDR1 is LNHNV and CDR2 YYDKDF (reference sequence). With 3 bases removed from V and 3 bases from J, the gap between germline ends came to 12 bases. CDR3 length: 14 amino acids. In DNA form, the CDR3 reads TGTGCCACCAGCAGGGCAGGCAGAGGCTACGAGCAGTACTTC. Amino acids: CATSRAGRGYEQYF.

V usage is TRBV2 and J usage is TRBJ1-1; no clear D gene. Germline V gene sequence: CDR1 SNHLY, CDR2 FYNNEI. The CDR3 spans 14 residues. With 3 bases removed from V and 6 bases from J, the gap between germline ends came to 14 bases. The CDR3 spells CASSESSGSPEAFF. The CDR3 DNA is TGTGCCAGCAGTGAGTCTTCTGGGTCTCCTGAAGCTTTCTTT.

The rearrangement links TRBV29-1 to TRBJ1-1; D is undetermined. This CDR3 is built from 11 residues. CDR1 and CDR2 from the germline V gene are SQVTM and ANQGSEA. Trimming shortened V by 6 bases and J by 3 bases, and 8 bases separated the two germline ends. CDR3 amino acids: CSVIAYTEAFF. The CDR3 nucleotides are TGCAGCGTGATAGCCTACACTGAAGCTTTCTTT.

The chain links TRBV9 to TRBJ2-5; D might be TRBD2 (6 bases). The CDR3 loop spans 12 amino acids. V shed 7 bases and J shed 5 bases, with 12 bases lying between them. Germline V CDR1 and CDR2: SGDLS, YYNGEE. The CDR3 protein is CASRGGEETQYF. CDR3 bases: TGTGCCAGCCGAGGAGGGGAGGAGACCCAGTACTTC.

The V gene is TRBV6-5, the J gene TRBJ2-5; the match to TRBD2 covers 10 bases. The CDR3 runs to 16 residues. With 0 bases clipped from V and 3 bases from J, the junction kept 4 bases outside the gene matches. Germline CDR1 and CDR2: MNHEY and SVGAGI. The CDR3 coding sequence is TGTGCCAGCAGTTACTCGAGCCTAGCGGGGGAAGAGACCCAGTACTTC. This sequence encodes CASSYSSLAGEETQYF.

This chain links TRBV9 with TRBJ2-1; 16 nucleotides match TRBD2. CDR1 and CDR2 from the germline V gene are SGDLS and YYNGEE. The CDR3 is 17 amino acids. With V trimmed by 6 bases and J by 8 bases, 11 bases remained unmatched. The CDR3 sequence: CASNHLGTSGGADEQFF. Here the CDR3 DNA reads TGTGCCAGCAACCACCTCGGGACTAGCGGGGGGGCAGATGAGCAGTTCTTC.

This sequence joins TRBV6-5 and TRBJ2-7; 7 nucleotides match TRBD1. The CDR3 loop spans 15 amino acids. Unmatched junction bases numbered 7, after V lost 5 bases and J lost 0 bases. Germline-derived CDR1 and CDR2 are MNHEY and SVGAGI. The CDR3 DNA sequence: TGTGCCAGCAGTCCGGGACAGTTCAGCTCCTACGAGCAGTACTTC. This codes for CASSPGQFSSYEQYF.

V usage is TRBV6-6 and J usage is TRBJ2-7, with TRBD1 matching 9 bases. The CDR3 is made up of 12 amino acids. CDR1 is MNHNY, CDR2 SVGAGI, per germline (reference sequence). Germline trimming cut 7 bases from V and 6 bases from J; bases unmatched to any gene: 4. The DNA for the CDR3 is TGTGCCAGCACCGTGGACAGGGGCGAGCAGTACTTC. Protein sequence: CASTVDRGEQYF.

CDR3 region: CASSIAGYQETQYF. CDR3 nucleotides: TGTGCCAGCAGTATAGCGGGGTATCAAGAGACCCAGTACTTC. V and J are TRBV6-6 and TRBJ2-5, with 8 bases identical to TRBD2. In germline, CDR1 is MNHNY, CDR2 SVGAGI (reference sequence). This CDR3 has 14 residues. V lost 5 bases and J lost 2; bases outside the gene matches: 4.

This clone was seen only a few times. The chain uses TRBV27 and TRBJ2-7; TRBD1 agrees at 9 bases. CDR3 length equals 15 residues. V was clipped by 6 bases and J by 3 bases; unmatched bases: 9. Germline-derived CDR1 and CDR2 are MNHEY and SMNVEV (reference sequence). Here the CDR3 DNA reads TGTGCCAGCAGGCCTCCGGGACAGGGTATCTACGAGCAGTACTTC. Translated: CASRPPGQGIYEQYF.

The chain links TRBV6-6 to TRBJ1-2; D is unclear. CDR3 length equals 15 residues. The ends were cut back, 0 bases at V and 4 bases at J, with 12 bases in the middle. Germline V CDR1 and CDR2: MNHNY, SVGAGI (reference sequence). CDR3 residues: CASSYSSGSPYGYTF. CDR3 nucleotides: TGTGCCAGCAGTTACTCATCCGGGAGTCCCTATGGCTACACCTTC.

J is TRBJ2-6 and V is TRBV6-6; weak D call: TRBD2 (5 bases). The CDR3 loop spans 16 amino acids. CDR1 is MNHNY, CDR2 SVGAGI, per germline (reference sequence). Trimming removed 6 bases at V and 2 bases at J, with 14 bases between. The CDR3 protein is CASRFIDSAGANVLTF. The CDR3, as DNA: TGTGCCAGCAGATTTATAGATAGCGCTGGGGCCAACGTCCTGACTTTC.

This clone was counted a few times. The V and J genes are TRBV30 and TRBJ1-5; no clear D. CDR1 and CDR2 (germline): GTSNPN, SVGIG (reference sequence). CDR3 length: 15 residues. The V gene lost 2 bases and the J gene lost 2 bases, with 13 bases spanning the gap. The CDR3 DNA reads as TGTGCCTGGAGTAGGGAGTTGGAGGGCAATCAGCCCCAGCATTTT. It specifies CAWSRELEGNQPQHF. Variable domain in full (rest from reference TRBV30 and TRBJ1-5): SQTIHQWPATLVQPVGSPLSLECTVEGTSNPNLYWYRQAAGRGLQLLFYSVGIGQISSEVPQNLSASRPQDRQFILSSKKLLLSDSGFYLCAWSRELEGNQPQHFGDGTRLSIL.

V gene TRBV7-2 combines with J gene TRBJ2-5; D is ambiguous. This CDR3 has 12 residues. The V and J ends lost 0 bases and 4 bases respectively, with 3 bases between them. Germline V gene sequence: CDR1 SGHTA, CDR2 FQGNSA. The CDR3 sequence: CASSLASETQYF. DNA of the CDR3: TGTGCCAGCAGCTTAGCATCAGAGACCCAGTACTTC.

The J gene is TRBJ2-5, the V gene TRBV11-2; 7 bases align to TRBD2. The CDR3 spans 14 residues. Germline V CDR1 and CDR2: SGHAT, FQNNGV. Losses at the gene ends were 1 base for V and 1 base for J; bases not matched to a gene: 0. In DNA form, the CDR3 reads TGTGCCAGCAGCTTAGGACTAGCCCAAGAGACCCAGTACTTC. Protein product: CASSLGLAQETQYF.

The chain recombines TRBV29-1 with TRBJ2-5, with TRBD1 matching over 11 bases. With 6 bases clipped from V and 2 bases from J, the junction kept 5 bases outside the gene matches. The CDR3 has 14 residues. CDR1 is SQVTM and CDR2 is ANQGSEA in the germline V gene. The CDR3 DNA sequence: TGCAGCGTATCCGGACAGGGGGCTCAAGAGACCCAGTACTTC. This encodes CSVSGQGAQETQYF.

J is TRBJ2-7 and V is TRBV5-1; D could derive from TRBD1 or TRBD2 (5 bases each). V lost 7 bases and J lost 0, with 11 bases in between. The germline V gene has CDR1 SGHRS and CDR2 YFSETQ. The CDR3 totals 13 residues. The chain's CDR3 is CASAGTASYEQYF. The DNA for the CDR3 is TGCGCCAGCGCAGGGACGGCCTCCTACGAGCAGTACTTC.